This T cell receptor (beta chain) was identified in a study of blood T cell repertoires in COVID-19. Profiling relied on immunoSEQ multiplex PCR, and the TCRdb table lists in-frame clones only, not all of them. The sample comprises approximately 180,000 clones, 70% to 85% of which are singletons, and 5.2% rests with the top ten. Germline V gene data show CDR1 as SEHNR and CDR2 as FQNEAQ (reference sequence). The CDR3 has 14 residues. V dropped 2 bases and J dropped 0 bases, with 7 bases sitting between them. The chain carries TRBV7-9 and TRBJ1-2; D gene uncertain. Sequenced sample: PBMCs or T cells enriched from blood (not recorded which). The sequence was collected from a woman aged 55-70 years with acute COVID-19. Written as DNA, the CDR3 is TGTGCCAGCAGCTTAACACAAGCTAACTATGGCTACACCTTC. Protein sequence: CASSLTQANYGYTF.